This T cell receptor beta chain was recorded in a study of molecular identifiers for immune sequencing clone quantification (dated by TCRdb to between 2018 and 2020). Background on the whole study: In a replicate experiment, RNA from roughly 21,000 or 96,000 naive CD8 T cells was split into five aliquots, four of which were sequenced. This methods study used CD8 T cells to benchmark TCR RNA copy counting and molecular-identifier clustering-based TCR repertoire sequencing (MIDCIRS). General study outcomes and caveats: In CMV-specific effector cells, clones with more than 20 RNA copies accounted for over 99% of molecules, whereas in naive cells such clones accounted for under 1%. The naive libraries included spiked-in Jurkat TCR RNA (fewer than eleven copies' worth), and this RNA is not part of the donor repertoire. Spiked-in Jurkat TCR RNA equivalent to a single cell was reported to be detectable even among one million naive CD8 T cells. Highly expanded clone sizes could be underestimated because identical TCR molecules may share a barcode. When barcode sub-clustering was omitted, TCR diversity was inflated by chimeric consensus sequences, with chimeras reaching as high as 47%. Approximately 3.1 recovered TCR RNA copies per cell were obtained by modeling, versus around 9.8 by digital PCR, implying a capture efficiency of 30% to 35%.

This clonotype was detected only a few times. The clone's antigen remains unknown. Per-base qualities were not stored, and no clone one base away is much larger. The library was made by PCR. Sequenced using a NextSeq 500. Bulk TCR libraries were made following a previously described method, with the TCR primers given in Table S5. Purification of total RNA was performed with the Qiagen AllPrep DNA/RNA kit. Before analysis, reads from multiple sequencing runs of the same library were pooled. The study's own analysis went as follows. Reads were retained only if the reads had an exact TCR constant sequence, and the retained reads were trimmed to 150 nt and grouped according to their 12-nt molecular barcodes. Reads in each barcode group were sub-clustered using a 15% Levenshtein threshold, and a quality-weighted consensus sequence was built for each RNA molecule. Non-functional sequences were filtered out, along with any lower-count sequence sitting one edit away from another sequence. Barcode sub-clusters with fewer than 20% of the maximum read count were removed, based on fitting two negative binomial distributions. The public reads were run again by TCRdb, first through fastp at Q25 and then through MiXCR, and only productive beta chains were kept. Each CDR3 protein appears once, grouped with its most common genes and DNA. TCRdb's processing, not the study's, gives the V and J calls here. The sample table contains approximately 500,000 distinct CDR3 sequences; only one count was recorded for around 23% of them. The ten largest clones take up roughly 0.77% of the sample.

Libraries of naive CD8 T cells were built from around 20,000 to 1,000,000 sorted cells, with 10%, 30% or 50% of the purified RNA used. Naive CD8 T cells were FACS-sorted as CD8+CD4-CCR7+CD45RA+ on a BD FACSAria II into RLT Plus buffer. Nine to eleven TCR copies' worth of Jurkat RNA were spiked into roughly 18,000-1,000,000 naive CD8 T cell samples to test detection sensitivity. Enrichment of CD8 T cells was done with RosetteSep CD8+ T Cell Enrichment Cocktail plus Ficoll-Paque, and ACK red cell lysis came afterward. What was sequenced was naive CD8+ T cells from blood, with Jurkat cell RNA spiked in. This specimen's cell subset or site label, per the study, means: FACS-sorted CD8+CD4-CCR7+CD45RA+ naive T cells. The receptor was isolated from a human donor in good health. Some libraries in this study had Jurkat cell RNA spiked in.

The DNA reads TGTGCCAGCAGAGCCGTTATGGGGGGGCAAGGCCGACAGCAGTACTTC. The translation is CASRAVMGGQGRQQYF. The chain was built from TRBV2 and TRBJ2-7; a weak D assignment points to TRBD2 (7 bases agree). The CDR3 has 16 amino acids, counting the end cysteine and phenylalanine. CDR3 DNA only is kept here, 48 bases in frame from base 1. CDR1 and CDR2 are drawn from the germline V gene: SNHLY, FYNNEI. Trimming removed 6 bases from V and 8 bases from J, leaving 26 bases between the germline ends.